These 21 T cell receptor beta chains were all obtained from the same sample, sequenced in a study of identical twins. MiXCR was run by TCRdb on the 5' RACE reads, yielding one entry per CDR3 protein. The sample carries about 570,000 distinct CDR3 sequences, around 9.6% recorded once. These data were also filed under a second study, of yellow fever vaccine responses in identical twins.

The sample consisted of PBMCs. These receptor sequences come from a young woman in good health.

This clonotype was seen many times. The chain has TRBV29-1 and TRBJ1-5; possible D gene TRBD1, 5 bases. Per the germline V gene, CDR1 is SQVTM and CDR2 is ANQGSEA. The CDR3 is made up of 13 amino acids. V was clipped by 4 bases and J by 4 bases, with 11 bases between them. The CDR3 reads CSVGGAWNQPQHF. In DNA form, the CDR3 reads TGCAGCGTTGGAGGGGCATGGAATCAGCCCCAGCATTTT.

Written as DNA, the CDR3 is TGTGCCAGCATTGGCGGGACAGATGACACTGAAGCTTTCTTT. It yields the protein CASIGGTDDTEAFF. The genes are TRBV6-2 or TRBV6-3 and TRBJ1-1; TRBD1 matches 7 bases. V was clipped by 7 bases and J by 3 bases; unmatched bases: 8. Looked up from germline, CDR1 is MNHEY and CDR2 is SVGEGT. This CDR3 comprises 14 residues.

This clonotype was observed a few times. V and J are TRBV19 and TRBJ2-1; weak D call: TRBD1 (6 bases). Germline CDR1 LNHDA, CDR2 SQIVND (reference sequence). The CDR3 is 15 residues long. V lost 3 bases to trimming and J lost 0 bases, with 9 bases between them. CDR3: CASSMDRSSYNEQFF. For the CDR3, the DNA is TGTGCCAGTAGTATGGACAGAAGCTCCTACAATGAGCAGTTCTTC.

In its sample, this clonotype was seen a few times. This chain joins TRBV7-2 and TRBJ2-3, with 8 bases fitting TRBD2. Germline assignment: CDR1 SGHTA and CDR2 FQGNSA. This CDR3 region has 15 residues. Losses at the gene ends were 5 bases for V and 6 bases for J; bases not matched to a gene: 10. In DNA, the CDR3 is TGTGCCAGCAGCGCTGGCGGGGGGTATCGGGATACGCAGTATTTT. It encodes CASSAGGGYRDTQYF.

This clonotype was detected a few times. The chain combines TRBV7-2 with TRBJ2-5; D could derive from TRBD1 or TRBD2 (7 bases each). The CDR3 contains 15 residues. Trimming removed 1 base at V and 4 bases at J, with 13 bases between. In germline, CDR1 is SGHTA, CDR2 FQGNSA. The CDR3, as DNA: TGTGCCAGCAGCTTAGAGGGAGGGGGCCGAGAGACCCAGTACTTC. Residues: CASSLEGGGRETQYF.

This clonotype was recorded at least ten times. The conserved final phenylalanine or tryptophan is absent from the CDR3, which likely points to a read error. No DNA is shown, since the ends of the CDR3 on it are uncertain; the CDR3 is the one TCRdb lists. V and J are TRBV2 and TRBJ1-1. The CDR3 comprises 10 residues, both ends counted. CDR1 and CDR2 (germline): SNHLY, FYNNEI. CDR3 sequence reads: CASRGGVKRL.

The V and J genes are TRBV6-1 and TRBJ1-5; 7 positions match TRBD1. The CDR3 extends over 15 amino acids. Germline V CDR1 and CDR2: MNHNS, SASEGT. The V segment lost 6 bases and the J segment 0 bases; nucleotides outside the gene matches: 5. In DNA, the CDR3 is TGTGCCAGCAGGGAGGGGGCAAATAGCAATCAGCCCCAGCATTTT. This encodes CASREGANSNQPQHF.

The chain's CDR3 is CASSLIAAGDYEQYF. For the CDR3, the DNA is TGTGCCAGCAGCTTAATAGCAGCGGGAGACTACGAGCAGTACTTC. The chain joins TRBV7-2 to TRBJ2-7, with 8 bases fitting TRBD2. V lost 2 bases, J lost 3 bases, and 6 bases stayed unmatched. CDR1 and CDR2 (germline): SGHTA, FQGNSA. The CDR3 is made up of 15 amino acids.

The chain is built from TRBV7-2 and TRBJ2-1; tentatively, D is TRBD1 or TRBD2 (5 bases each). The V gene lost 1 base and the J gene lost 5 bases, with 9 bases spanning the gap. CDR1 is SGHTA and CDR2 is FQGNSA in the germline V gene. The CDR3 has 14 amino acids. The CDR3 loop reads CASSLGVGDNEQFF. The DNA of the CDR3 is TGTGCCAGCAGCTTAGGAGTGGGGGACAATGAGCAGTTCTTC.

CDR3: CASSLIAYNEQFF. The CDR3 region has the DNA TGTGCCAGCAGTTTAATAGCCTACAATGAGCAGTTCTTC. The rearrangement uses TRBV12-3 or TRBV12-4 and TRBJ2-1; D ambiguous. Trimming took off 2 bases at V and 2 bases at J, with 4 bases between the two ends. The CDR3 consists of 13 residues.

This clonotype was observed a few times. The rearrangement joins TRBV7-9 to TRBJ2-7; a weak D match, TRBD2 (7 bases). Trimming removed 7 bases at V and 3 bases at J, with 16 bases between. In germline, CDR1 is SEHNR, CDR2 FQNEAQ (reference sequence). The length of the CDR3 is 14 residues. The CDR3 spells CASTSHREGYEQYF. The CDR3 DNA is TGTGCCAGCACCTCCCACAGGGAGGGCTACGAGCAGTACTTC.

This clonotype was detected only a few times. The chain links TRBV10-3 to TRBJ1-2; 9 bases agree with TRBD1. The CDR3 is 15 residues long. In germline, CDR1 is ENHRY, CDR2 SYGVKD. The V segment lost 6 bases and the J segment 4 bases; nucleotides outside the gene matches: 9. The CDR3 loop is CAISLLGQGTYGYTF. The CDR3 DNA reads as TGTGCCATCAGCCTACTGGGACAGGGCACCTATGGCTACACCTTC.

In this sample, this clonotype turned up many times. The chain couples TRBV28 to TRBJ2-5; TRBD1 might be the D (5 bases). Trimming pared 5 bases from V and 1 base from J, leaving 11 bases between. Germline values: CDR1 MDHEN, CDR2 SYDVKM. CDR3 length: 14 amino acids. This CDR3 reads CASSPRQFQETQYF. The CDR3 region has the DNA TGTGCCAGCAGTCCAAGACAGTTCCAAGAGACCCAGTACTTC.

This clonotype came up a few times. V and J are TRBV27 and TRBJ2-3; D unresolved. The V gene lost 5 bases and the J gene lost 9 bases, with 15 bases spanning the gap. Germline values: CDR1 MNHEY, CDR2 SMNVEV (reference sequence). This CDR3 is built from 13 residues. This chain's CDR3 is CASSTRTVDTQYF. CDR3 bases: TGTGCCAGCAGTACACGGACGGTGGACACGCAGTATTTT.

The rearrangement uses TRBV7-9 and TRBJ2-1; 9 nucleotides match TRBD2. Germline lookup yields CDR1 SEHNR and CDR2 FQNEAQ (reference sequence). The CDR3 spans 15 residues. The V segment lost 8 bases and the J segment 0 bases; nucleotides outside the gene matches: 5. The CDR3 loop reads CASRGSGSSYNEQFF. The CDR3 DNA reads TGTGCCAGCCGGGGTAGCGGGAGCTCCTACAATGAGCAGTTCTTC.

J is TRBJ1-2 and V is TRBV3-1, with D unresolved. CDR3 length: 16 residues. Trimming pared 0 bases from V and 6 bases from J, leaving 17 bases between. CDR1 and CDR2 from the germline V gene are LGHDT and YNNKEL (reference sequence). The CDR3 nucleotides are TGTGCCAGCAGCCAAGATTCTAGAGGGATGTGGGATGGCTACACCTTC. Amino acids: CASSQDSRGMWDGYTF.

V gene TRBV7-9 combines with J gene TRBJ2-3; possible D gene TRBD1, 6 bases. The V gene's germline CDR1 is SEHNR and CDR2 FQNEAQ (reference sequence). Trimming cost V 5 bases and J 2 bases, with 17 bases left between them. This CDR3 region has 16 residues. CDR3 nucleotide sequence: TGTGCCAGCAGCCCCCTCTTACAGGGCCCCACAGATACGCAGTATTTT. This gives the protein CASSPLLQGPTDTQYF.

This clonotype has only a few counts. At one of its ends the junction is not consistent with the germline gene, which may arise from a read error. The rearrangement joins TRBV6-5 to TRBJ1-5; perhaps TRBD1 as D (6 bases). The CDR3 is 16 amino acids. The germline gives CDR1 MNHEY, CDR2 SVGAGI. DNA of the CDR3: TGTGCCAGCAGTGACTCCCCTGGGGGGGCGAGCCAGCCCCAGCATTTT. It is translated as CASSDSPGGASQPQHF.

In this sample, this clonotype turned up a few times. V gene TRBV20-1 combines with J gene TRBJ2-1; 10 nucleotides line up with TRBD2. The CDR3 is 15 residues long. Germline CDR1 and CDR2: DFQATT and SNEGSKA (reference sequence). J gave up 3 bases and V 3 bases, and 5 bases lay outside the gene matches. The CDR3 region has the DNA TGCAGTGCTAGCCGCCCTAGCGGGAGCTACAATGAGCAGTTCTTC. As protein: CSASRPSGSYNEQFF.

At least ten counts were recorded for this clonotype. The chain combines TRBV5-1 with TRBJ1-5; no firm D call. The CDR3 totals 11 residues. Germline CDR1 reads SGHRS; CDR2 reads YFSETQ. V shed 4 bases and J shed 5 bases, with 4 bases lying between them. The CDR3 DNA reads TGCGCCAGCAGCCCGTATCAGCCCCAGCATTTT. Protein: CASSPYQPQHF.

The rearrangement uses TRBV27 and TRBJ2-5; TRBD2 matches 8 bases. CDR1 is MNHEY and CDR2 is SMNVEV in the germline V gene (reference sequence). With V trimmed by 2 bases and J by 0 bases, 8 bases remained unmatched. CDR3 size: 17 residues. As DNA, the CDR3 is TGTGCCAGCAGTTTAGTCGGTAGCGGGGACTACCAAGAGACCCAGTACTTC. Translated, it gives CASSLVGSGDYQETQYF.